Included here is one T cell receptor (beta chain) sequence, with context. The antigen remains unidentified. Sequencing was performed with immunoSEQ multiplex PCR; in TCRdb, only in-frame clones are kept and a portion is missing. The data show about 250,000 clones, more than 75% seen once. The donors were part of the validation cohort, which consisted of over a hundred subjects and was separate from the first cohort of 670 or so subjects. This sample is drawn from a study of cytomegalovirus exposure and HLA in healthy donors. Study summary: It was reported in a later analysis that the roughly 120 validation repertoires used the same platform as the 550 to 800 first-cohort repertoires.

Study findings and constraints: The study listed around 150 cytomegalovirus-associated TCR beta chains.

Trimming cost V 1 base and J 7 bases; bases outside gene matches: 3. From germline, CDR1 is SGHAT and CDR2 FQNNGV. The CDR3 is 14 amino acids. The chain couples TRBV11-2 to TRBJ2-1, with TRBD2 identical over 8 bases. The source is a man younger than 30 in good health and CMV-seronegative. The source material was PBMCs. The chain's CDR3 is CASSLGTSLNEQFF. The CDR3 nucleotides are TGTGCCAGCAGCTTAGGGACTAGCCTAAATGAGCAGTTCTTC.